This T cell receptor (beta chain) is drawn from a study of T-cell reconstitution after alpha-beta-depleted transplantation in children (dated by TCRdb to between 2015 and 2016). Background on the whole study: The study quantitatively tracked T-cell immune reconstitution after TCRalphabeta/CD19-depleted allogeneic hematopoietic cell transplantation in children using TCR repertoire profiling.

According to the germline V gene, CDR1 reads LGHNA and CDR2 reads YNFKEQ. The CDR3 goes from the cysteine to the phenylalanine over 15 residues. Only CDR3 DNA is held: 45 bases, read in frame from base 1. The germline ends are 15 bases apart after V is trimmed by 1 base and J by 8 bases. General study outcomes and caveats: The apparently early alphabetaT-cell count recovery about two months after transplant was reportedly dependent on only several hundred rapidly expanded clones derived from non-depleted graft cells. Over the following months the frequencies of hyperexpanded clones went down, and after one year T-cell counts and TCRbeta diversity were mostly credited to newly produced T cells. The high TCRbeta diversity at day 60 in some patients was ascribed to recipient T cells and intrathymic progenitors that had survived conditioning.

Of note for this clonotype: What antigen it recognizes has not been identified. Base qualities were left out, and no much larger clone turns up one base away.

The library was produced with PCR. The sequencer listed for this sample is Illumina HiSeq 2500. Molecular barcoding was employed in the preparation of TCR libraries, with unique molecular identifiers being used to normalize TCRbeta repertoire quantification. The public reads were reanalyzed by TCRdb: fastp trimming at Q25, MiXCR alignment, in-frame beta chains only. Records with the same CDR3 protein are collapsed into one entry carrying the most frequent genes and DNA. Recorded for this sample are fewer than 550,000 distinct CDR3 sequences; roughly 17% of them occurred a single time. Together, the top ten hold under 30% of the sample. The treatment or condition label of this sample denotes: allogeneic hematopoietic cell transplantation with graft depleted of TCRalphabeta T cells and CD19 B cells. The children who served as transplant recipients had been given grafts of TCRalphabeta/CD19-depleted allogeneic hematopoietic cells.

This receptor was identified in a boy under two years old who had a stem cell transplant for Wiskott-Aldrich syndrome, so the T cells may come from the graft donor. The chain couples TRBV4-2 to TRBJ2-1, with the D gene call left open. The starting material was PBMCs, mostly from graft donor cells, obtained 360 days after TCRalphabeta/CD19-depleted stem cell transplant. The base sequence is TGTGCCAGCAGCCAAGGACCCTCTACGTGGGATGAGCAGTTCTTC. It is translated as CASSQGPSTWDEQFF.